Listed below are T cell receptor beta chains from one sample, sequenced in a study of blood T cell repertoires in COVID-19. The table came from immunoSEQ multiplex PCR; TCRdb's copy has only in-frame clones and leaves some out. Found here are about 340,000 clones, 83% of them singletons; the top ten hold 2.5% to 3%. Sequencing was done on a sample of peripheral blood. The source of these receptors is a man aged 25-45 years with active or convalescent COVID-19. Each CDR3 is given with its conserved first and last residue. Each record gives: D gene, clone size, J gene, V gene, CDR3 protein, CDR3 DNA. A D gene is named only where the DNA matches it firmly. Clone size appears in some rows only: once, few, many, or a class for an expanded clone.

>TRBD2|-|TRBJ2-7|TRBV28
CASSLSGGVYEQYF
TGTGCCAGCAGTTTATCGGGAGGGGTCTACGAGCAGTACTTC
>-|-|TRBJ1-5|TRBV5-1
CASSPGQKDQPQHF
TGCGCCAGCAGCCCCGGACAGAAGGATCAGCCCCAGCATTTT
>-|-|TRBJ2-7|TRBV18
CASSPPEGWKGYEQYF
TGTGCCAGCTCACCACCGGAGGGTTGGAAGGGCTACGAGCAGTACTTC
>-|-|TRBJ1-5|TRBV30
CAWSVWQSNQPQHF
TGTGCCTGGAGTGTATGGCAGAGCAATCAGCCCCAGCATTTT
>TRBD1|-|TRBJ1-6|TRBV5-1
CASSQGQTNSPLHF
TGCGCCAGCAGCCAGGGACAGACGAATTCACCCCTCCACTTT
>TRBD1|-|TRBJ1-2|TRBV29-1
CSVGQGADFDYGYTF
TGCAGCGTTGGGCAGGGGGCAGATTTTGACTATGGCTACACCTTC
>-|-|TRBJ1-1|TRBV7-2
CASSLTADRESEAFF
TGTGCCAGCAGCCTGACCGCGGATAGGGAGTCTGAAGCTTTCTTT
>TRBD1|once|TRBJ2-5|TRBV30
CAWSRNAGGRETQYF
TGTGCCTGGAGTCGAAACGCAGGGGGCCGAGAGACCCAGTACTTC
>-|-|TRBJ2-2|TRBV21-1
CASSIIAGGPSGELFF
TGTGCCAGCAGCATAATAGCGGGAGGGCCGAGCGGGGAGCTGTTTTTT
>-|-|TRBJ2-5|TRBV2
CAGGRFGFQETQYF
TGTGCCGGGGGGAGGTTCGGGTTTCAAGAGACCCAGTACTTC
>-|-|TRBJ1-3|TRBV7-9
CASSLASVSGNTIYF
TGTGCCAGCAGCTTAGCTTCAGTCTCTGGAAACACCATATATTTT
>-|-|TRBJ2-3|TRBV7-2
CASSLAATDTQYF
TGTGCCAGCAGCTTAGCGGCTACAGATACGCAGTATTTT
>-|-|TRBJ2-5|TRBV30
CAWSGTAQETQYF
TGTGCCTGGAGCGGGACTGCCCAAGAGACCCAGTACTTC
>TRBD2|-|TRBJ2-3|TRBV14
CASSSRRSDRSSGTSTDTQYF
TGTGCCAGCAGCTCCCGCCGTTCCGACCGGAGTAGCGGGACTAGCACAGATACGCAGTATTTT
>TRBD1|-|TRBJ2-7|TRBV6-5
CASRGQGGVYEQYF
TGTGCCAGCAGGGGACAGGGGGGGGTCTACGAGCAGTACTTC
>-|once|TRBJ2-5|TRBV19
CASSTEETQYF
TGTGCCAGTAGTACCGAAGAGACCCAGTACTTC
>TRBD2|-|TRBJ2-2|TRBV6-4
CANPGGAGGPNTGELFF
TGTGCCAACCCAGGTGGAGCGGGAGGGCCAAACACCGGGGAGCTGTTTTTT
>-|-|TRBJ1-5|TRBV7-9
CASSPRGGSNQPQHF
TGTGCCAGCAGCCCCCGAGGGGGTAGCAATCAGCCCCAGCATTTT
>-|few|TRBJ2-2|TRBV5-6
CASTFGLNTGELFF
TGTGCCAGCACCTTCGGGTTGAACACCGGGGAGCTGTTTTTT
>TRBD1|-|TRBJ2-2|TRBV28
CASSSGTVENTGELFF
TGTGCCAGCAGTTCGGGGACAGTGGAGAACACCGGGGAGCTGTTTTTT
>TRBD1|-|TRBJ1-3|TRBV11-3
CASSLDPGGQGAGNTIYF
TGTGCCAGCAGCTTAGATCCTGGGGGACAGGGTGCCGGCAACACCATATATTTT
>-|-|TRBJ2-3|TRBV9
CASSVGVSGTDTQYF
TGTGCCAGCAGCGTAGGCGTTAGCGGAACAGATACGCAGTATTTT
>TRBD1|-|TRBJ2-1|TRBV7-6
CASREQRTGLGYNEQFF
TGTGCCAGCAGAGAACAGCGGACAGGCCTCGGCTACAATGAGCAGTTCTTC
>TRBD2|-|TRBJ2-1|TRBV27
CASSSPTGGVNEQFF
TGTGCCAGCAGTTCCCCCACGGGGGGGGTTAATGAGCAGTTCTTC
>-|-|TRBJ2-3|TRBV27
CASIPIPTGDTQYF
TGTGCCAGCATTCCGATACCAACGGGAGATACGCAGTATTTT
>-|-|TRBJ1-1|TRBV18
CASSKGLTEAFF
TGTGCCAGCTCAAAGGGGCTAACTGAAGCTTTCTTT
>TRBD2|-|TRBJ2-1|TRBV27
CASSSTSGSPYNEQFF
TGTGCCAGCAGTTCGACTAGCGGGAGCCCCTACAATGAGCAGTTCTTC
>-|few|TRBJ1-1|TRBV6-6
CASSYLGEDTEAFF
TGTGCCAGCAGTTATTTAGGGGAGGACACTGAAGCTTTCTTT
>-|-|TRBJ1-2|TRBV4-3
CASSQEDQSSGYTF
TGCGCCAGCAGCCAGGAGGACCAATCGTCCGGCTACACCTTC
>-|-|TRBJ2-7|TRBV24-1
CATSDSGLPYEQYF
TGTGCCACCAGTGATTCGGGGTTGCCCTACGAGCAGTACTTC
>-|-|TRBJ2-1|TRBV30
CAWSVGREDEQFF
TGTGCCTGGAGTGTCGGCAGGGAGGATGAGCAGTTCTTC
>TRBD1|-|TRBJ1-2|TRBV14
CASSSLPRGAYGYTF
TGTGCCAGCAGCTCACTCCCCAGGGGGGCCTATGGCTACACCTTC
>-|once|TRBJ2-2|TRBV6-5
CASSTTGIGELFF
TGTGCCAGCAGTACGACGGGTATCGGGGAGCTGTTTTTT
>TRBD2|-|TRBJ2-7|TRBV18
CASSPLIGLSGEVPNEQYF
TGTGCCAGCTCACCGTTAATTGGGCTTAGCGGGGAAGTTCCGAACGAGCAGTACTTC
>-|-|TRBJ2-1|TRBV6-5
CASREGPGDEQFF
TGTGCCAGCAGGGAGGGACCCGGGGATGAGCAGTTCTTC